This entry features one TCR beta chain sequence. Per the germline V gene, CDR1 is MGHRA and CDR2 is YSYEKL. The CDR3 length is 21 residues. Trimming shortened V by 1 base and J by 0 bases, and 25 bases separated the two germline ends. Per the authors' pipeline: Estimates of nucleated cell counts were drawn from the amplification of reference gene primers. TCRdb keeps only in-frame clones here, not all; method: immunoSEQ multiplex PCR. V and J calls plus clone size are reproduced from that table; the DNA served to infer D and trimming. The table includes about 59,000 clones, 70% to 90% detected once. The data were taken from a study of blood T cell repertoires in COVID-19. Study-wide background: Samples taken during acute and convalescent COVID-19 were collected in the United States, Italy and Spain. Nucleic acid was either cDNA or gDNA, and it came from T cells, B-cell-depleted T cells, or PBMCs.

Sequencing was done on a sample of peripheral blood. The source is a man in his 60s with COVID-19, enrolled during active disease. V gene TRBV4-1 combines with J gene TRBJ1-5; the D is unclear. The DNA of the CDR3 is TGCGCCAGCAGCCAAGTTCCACCGGGTCCTCCACGTTTTATTAGCAATCAGCCCCAGCATTTT. Protein product: CASSQVPPGPPRFISNQPQHF.